These 22 T cell receptor beta chains came from one sample sequenced in a study of shared clonotypes between healthy human individuals. Clones were sequenced by immunoSEQ multiplex PCR, and TCRdb holds only the in-frame ones, with some missing. Among over a million clones listed, approximately 78% were seen once. Sequencing input: memory CD4+ T cells from PBMCs. The sample's subset: CD45RA-negative fraction. Source of these receptors: a man aged 18 to 29 in good health. Some clones in this sample may be carry-over from other donors' samples.

This chain uses TRBV30 with TRBJ2-1, with 9 bases fitting TRBD2. The germline gives CDR1 GTSNPN, CDR2 SVGIG (reference sequence). Trimming at V came to 0 bases and at J to 5 bases, leaving 5 bases not matched to a gene. CDR3 size: 15 residues. The CDR3 spells CAWSVIPSGDNEQFF. The CDR3 DNA sequence: TGTGCCTGGAGTGTAATTCCTAGCGGGGACAATGAGCAGTTCTTC.

The genes are TRBV10-3 and TRBJ1-2; D is possibly TRBD1 (6 bases). The V end was cut by 3 bases, the J end by 5 bases, with 7 bases between. The CDR3 sequence is 12 residues long. The germline CDR1 and CDR2 sequences are ENHRY and SYGVKD. CDR3: CAISETGYGYTF. The CDR3 DNA follows: TGTGCCATCAGTGAAACAGGGTATGGCTACACCTTC.

The chain uses TRBV5-1 and TRBJ1-1, with a weak D call TRBD1 (6 bases). This CDR3 region has 14 residues. Germline values: CDR1 SGHRS, CDR2 YFSETQ. V shed 6 bases and J shed 4 bases, with 16 bases lying between them. The CDR3 sequence: CASTLGGAVTEAFF. The CDR3 nucleotides read TGCGCCAGCACCCTCGGGGGGGCAGTCACTGAAGCTTTCTTT.

There are many counts of this clone. V gene TRBV27 combines with J gene TRBJ2-7; possibly TRBD2 for D (5 bases). V was trimmed by 5 bases and J by 3 bases, leaving 17 bases between them. The germline gives CDR1 MNHEY, CDR2 SMNVEV (reference sequence). This CDR3 is built from 15 residues. CDR3 bases: TGTGCCAGCAGTCGGGGTCGGGGTGCGTTCTACGAGCAGTACTTC. It encodes CASSRGRGAFYEQYF.

The rearrangement links TRBV5-4 to TRBJ1-1; 7 nucleotides align to TRBD1. Germline-derived CDR1 and CDR2 are SGHNT and YYREEE (reference sequence). The CDR3 is 15 amino acids. J lost 3 bases, V lost 0 bases, and 5 bases had no gene match. The CDR3 reads CASSLGGQGDTEAFF. In DNA, the CDR3 is TGTGCCAGCAGCTTGGGAGGGCAGGGGGACACTGAAGCTTTCTTT.

The chain uses TRBV28 and TRBJ1-2; TRBD1 matches at 8 bases. V lost 3 bases to trimming and J lost 8 bases; unmatched junction nucleotides: 11. This CDR3 is built from 15 residues. The germline V gene has CDR1 MDHEN and CDR2 SYDVKM. The CDR3 sequence is CASSFPTTGARGYTF. The CDR3 DNA reads TGTGCCAGCAGTTTTCCCACGACAGGGGCGAGAGGCTACACCTTC.

The genes are TRBV30 and TRBJ2-2, with 9 bases that match TRBD1. There are 14 residues in the CDR3. Germline CDR1 reads GTSNPN; CDR2 reads SVGIG (reference sequence). V shed 5 bases, J shed 5 bases, and the junction held 6 bases outside the gene matches. The chain's CDR3 is CAWGTGGNTGELFF. CDR3 nucleotides: TGTGCCTGGGGAACAGGGGGCAATACCGGGGAGCTGTTTTTT. Full variable domain (missing parts from reference TRBV30 and TRBJ2-2): SQTIHQWPATLVQPVGSPLSLECTVEGTSNPNLYWYRQAAGRGLQLLFYSVGIGQISSEVPQNLSASRPQDRQFILSSKKLLLSDSGFYLCAWGTGGNTGELFFGEGSRLTVL.

This clone appeared once. This sequence joins TRBV6-5 and TRBJ1-1, with D possibly matching TRBD1 (6 bases). Trimming took off 6 bases at V and 5 bases at J, with 16 bases between the two ends. The CDR3 totals 14 residues. Germline V CDR1 and CDR2: MNHEY, SVGAGI. The CDR3 DNA reads TGTGCCAGCAGACCACAACAGGGTAGGACTGAAGCTTTCTTT. Translated: CASRPQQGRTEAFF.

J is TRBJ2-1 and V is TRBV18; 8 bases align to TRBD1. V was clipped by 6 bases and J by 8 bases; unmatched bases: 9. CDR1 is KGHSH, CDR2 LQKENI, per germline. The CDR3 is 14 residues long. CDR3 loop: CASSPRRTGYEQFF. The CDR3 DNA is TGTGCCAGCTCTCCCCGTCGGACAGGGTATGAGCAGTTCTTC.

There are a few counts of this clone. This sequence joins TRBV28 and TRBJ2-7; D gene uncertain. Between the trimmed V and J ends, which lost 2 bases and 0 bases, there was a span of 14 bases. Germline values: CDR1 MDHEN, CDR2 SYDVKM. CDR3 length: 16 amino acids. The CDR3 loop is CASSLVRQAYSYEQYF. For the CDR3, the DNA is TGTGCCAGCAGTTTAGTTCGCCAAGCATACTCCTACGAGCAGTACTTC.

CDR3 DNA sequence: TGTGCCAGCAGCCTCTTCGGCGGGGCGAATCAGCCCCAGCATTTT. Protein: CASSLFGGANQPQHF. The chain uses TRBV7-2 and TRBJ1-5; perhaps TRBD1 as D (5 bases). Germline CDR1 and CDR2: SGHTA and FQGNSA. The V gene lost 5 bases and the J gene lost 4 bases, with 15 bases spanning the gap. The CDR3 is 15 residues long.

The CDR3 DNA is TGCAGCGTCGCCAAAGGACTGGTTGTCTACGAGCAGTACTTC. This gives the protein CSVAKGLVVYEQYF. The genes are TRBV29-1 and TRBJ2-7; maybe TRBD2 (5 bases). The CDR3 extends over 14 amino acids. Germline V gene sequence: CDR1 SQVTM, CDR2 ANQGSEA. Deletions cut 6 bases from V and 3 bases from J, with 18 bases between.

The chain joins TRBV10-3 to TRBJ2-5, with D maybe TRBD1 (6 bases). The DNA end is a closer match to TRBJ2-7, so the J assignment may be wrong. This CDR3 contains 12 residues. From germline, CDR1 is ENHRY and CDR2 SYGVKD. This CDR3 reads CAIRDSPYEQYF. CDR3 DNA: TGTGCCATCAGGGACAGTCCCTACGAGCAGTACTTC.

The rearrangement links TRBV2 to TRBJ1-2, with 10 positions matching TRBD1. Germline loops: CDR1 SNHLY, CDR2 FYNNEI. The CDR3 loop spans 15 amino acids. V lost 1 base to trimming and J lost 3 bases; unmatched junction nucleotides: 2. The CDR3, as DNA: TGTGCCAGCAGTGAAGGGGGACAGGGGTACTATGGCTACACCTTC. Protein product: CASSEGGQGYYGYTF.

The rearrangement uses TRBV5-1 and TRBJ2-7; D uncertain. The CDR3 spans 11 residues. Germline V CDR1 and CDR2: SGHRS, YFSETQ. The V gene lost 7 bases and the J gene lost 3 bases, with 8 bases spanning the gap. DNA of the CDR3: TGCGCCAGCGGGGAAGGCTACGAGCAGTACTTC. As protein: CASGEGYEQYF. Full variable domain (remainder filled in from reference TRBV5-1 and TRBJ2-7): KAGVTQTPRYLIKTRGQQVTLSCSPISGHRSVSWYQQTPGQGLQFLFEYFSETQRNKGNFPGRFSGRQFSNSRSEMNVSTLELGDSALYLCASGEGYEQYFGPGTRLTVT.

The V call is TRBV5-3, the J call TRBJ2-1, with TRBD2 matching 7 bases. TRBV5-3 qualifies as an ORF whose function is uncertain. This CDR3 contains 15 residues. J gave up 3 bases and V 5 bases, and 8 bases lay outside the gene matches. CDR3 residues: CARRGLRENYNEQFF. CDR3 DNA sequence: TGTGCCAGAAGAGGACTGCGGGAGAACTACAATGAGCAGTTCTTC.

This clone has just a few counts. CDR3 nucleotides: TGTGCCAGCAGCTTCTCGCGGTCCTACGAGCAGTACTTC. Amino acid sequence: CASSFSRSYEQYF. The genes are TRBV7-9 and TRBJ2-7; D not certain. The V gene lost 3 bases and the J gene lost 1 base, with 7 bases spanning the gap. The CDR3 runs 13 residues. Germline CDR1 reads SEHNR; CDR2 reads FQNEAQ (reference sequence).

The V and J genes are TRBV19 and TRBJ1-2; no clear D. The CDR3 loop spans 15 amino acids. CDR1 is LNHDA, CDR2 SQIVND, per germline (reference sequence). V lost 7 bases to trimming and J lost 0 bases, with 15 bases between them. For the CDR3, the DNA is TGTGCCAGTACCTTCGCGAGGGATACTAACTATGGCTACACCTTC. Translation gives CASTFARDTNYGYTF.

This clone was seen only once. The chain joins TRBV28 to TRBJ1-4; possibly TRBD1 for D (5 bases). V was cut by 3 bases and J by 7 bases, with 15 bases left in between. The CDR3 is made up of 15 amino acids. The germline V gene has CDR1 MDHEN and CDR2 SYDVKM. The CDR3 DNA follows: TGTGCCAGCAGTTTGTTTCGAGGGGCGAGTGAAAAACTGTTTTTT. Residues: CASSLFRGASEKLFF. Full variable domain (outside the CDR3, taken from reference TRBV28 and TRBJ1-4): DVKVTQSSRYLVKRTGEKVFLECVQDMDHENMFWYRQDPGLGLRLIYFSYDVKMKEKGDIPEGYSVSREKKERFSLILESASTNQTSMYLCASSLFRGASEKLFFGSGTQLSVL.

This clone was recorded a few times. The chain carries TRBV30 and TRBJ2-7; tentatively, D is TRBD1 (5 bases). Germline V gene lookup returns CDR1 GTSNPN and CDR2 SVGIG (reference sequence). The CDR3 covers 15 residues. V was clipped by 3 bases and J by 1 base, with 16 bases between them. DNA for the CDR3: TGTGCCTGGAGCCATACGGGCAGGGAATCCTACGAGCAGTACTTC. Translating it yields CAWSHTGRESYEQYF.

V gene TRBV30 combines with J gene TRBJ2-3; 11 bases agree with TRBD2. CDR1 GTSNPN and CDR2 SVGIG come from the germline V gene (reference sequence). The CDR3 loop spans 13 amino acids. Trimming cost V 6 bases and J 4 bases; bases outside gene matches: 3. The CDR3 region is CACTSGSADTQYF. In DNA form, the CDR3 reads TGTGCCTGCACTAGCGGGAGCGCAGATACGCAGTATTTT.

The chain couples TRBV9 to TRBJ1-4, with D tentatively TRBD1 (5 bases). Trimming removed 2 bases from V and 0 bases from J, with 8 bases in between. From germline, CDR1 is SGDLS and CDR2 YYNGEE. The CDR3 is 15 residues long. This CDR3 is CASSVAGATNEKLFF. As DNA, the CDR3 is TGTGCCAGCAGCGTGGCGGGGGCAACTAATGAAAAACTGTTTTTT.